These 32 T cell receptor beta chains originate from one sample sequenced in a study of T cell responses to AZD1222 COVID-19 vaccine. Clones were sequenced by immunoSEQ multiplex PCR, and TCRdb holds only the in-frame ones, with some missing. The sample has 95,000 to 150,000 clones, more than 65% seen once; the top ten hold approximately 26%. The sample consisted of peripheral blood, taken 28 days after the second AZD1222 dose. These receptors all come from an adult who received the AZD1222 COVID-19 vaccine.

The rearrangement links TRBV5-4 to TRBJ1-1; D is possibly TRBD1 (5 bases). V lost 4 bases and J lost 5, with 15 bases in between. Per germline, CDR1 SGHNT and CDR2 YYREEE (reference sequence). The CDR3 is made up of 14 amino acids. CDR3 sequence: CASSPETVRTEAFF. The DNA for the CDR3 is TGTGCCAGCAGCCCCGAGACAGTGCGTACTGAAGCTTTCTTT.

This clone was counted between two and nine times. The V and J genes are TRBV6-2 or TRBV6-3 and TRBJ1-1; D is ambiguous. In germline, CDR1 is MNHEY, CDR2 SVGEGT. V lost 0 bases and J lost 4, with 9 bases in between. The CDR3 extends over 14 amino acids. In DNA form, the CDR3 reads TGTGCCAGCAGTTACTCCGACGGTCGCACTGAAGCTTTCTTT. It is translated as CASSYSDGRTEAFF.

The J gene is TRBJ2-7, the V gene TRBV5-4; perhaps TRBD2 as D (5 bases). The V end was cut by 3 bases, the J end by 7 bases, with 14 bases between. The CDR3 has 13 amino acids. The germline V gene encodes CDR1 SGHNT and CDR2 YYREEE (reference sequence). In DNA, the CDR3 is TGTGCCAGCAGCTCAATGCCGGGGAGAGAGCAGTACTTC. Translation gives CASSSMPGREQYF.

In this sample, this clone turned up a few times. The genes are TRBV28 and TRBJ1-2, with 11 bases lining up with TRBD1. CDR3 size: 16 residues. Germline V CDR1 and CDR2: MDHEN, SYDVKM. With 7 bases clipped from V and 5 bases from J, the junction kept 12 bases outside the gene matches. CDR3 nucleotide sequence: TGTGCCAGCACCCTACAGCCGGGACAGGGGGTTTATGGCTACACCTTC. It encodes CASTLQPGQGVYGYTF.

This chain joins TRBV5-6 and TRBJ1-2; D possibly corresponds to TRBD1 (5 bases). V was cut by 3 bases and J by 4 bases, with 16 bases left in between. The CDR3 is 15 amino acids. Germline V gene data show CDR1 as SGHDT and CDR2 as YYEEEE. The CDR3 coding sequence is TGTGCCAGCAGCTGGCCTGGGGGAATCGTCTATGGCTACACCTTC. It yields the protein CASSWPGGIVYGYTF. Variable domain in full (rest from reference TRBV5-6 and TRBJ1-2): DAGVTQSPTHLIKTRGQQVTLRCSPKSGHDTVSWYQQALGQGPQFIFQYYEEEERQRGNFPDRFSGHQFPNYSSELNVNALLLGDSALYLCASSWPGGIVYGYTFGSGTRLTVV.

The J gene is TRBJ2-1, the V gene TRBV9; TRBD2 aligns across 8 bases. J was trimmed by 4 bases and V by 3 bases; bases with no gene match: 6. The germline V gene has CDR1 SGDLS and CDR2 YYNGEE. The CDR3 contains 15 residues. The chain's CDR3 is CASSASGGLYNEQFF. CDR3 nucleotides: TGTGCCAGCAGCGCCAGCGGGGGCCTTTACAATGAGCAGTTCTTC.

The V and J genes are TRBV5-1 and TRBJ1-4, with no clear D. Germline V gene data show CDR1 as SGHRS and CDR2 as YFSETQ. The CDR3 has 12 amino acids. V lost 5 bases, J lost 8 bases, and 10 bases lay in between. The CDR3 loop reads CASSRDLEKLFF. DNA for the CDR3: TGCGCCAGCAGTAGGGATTTGGAAAAACTGTTTTTT.

The chain recombines TRBV7-9 with TRBJ1-2; 9 nucleotides line up with TRBD1. This CDR3 has 14 residues. Germline assignment: CDR1 SEHNR and CDR2 FQNEAQ (reference sequence). V dropped 7 bases and J dropped 8; count of bases not matched to a gene: 11. The CDR3 sequence is CASTDNSGTGGYTF. CDR3 sequence (DNA): TGTGCCAGCACCGACAATTCCGGGACAGGGGGCTACACCTTC.

The chain is built from TRBV9 and TRBJ1-2, with 9 bases aligning to TRBD1. V lost 4 bases and J lost 4; bases outside the gene matches: 8. This CDR3 region has 15 residues. In germline, CDR1 is SGDLS, CDR2 YYNGEE. The CDR3 DNA reads TGTGCCAGCAGCAGACAGGGACAGGGAAGCTATGGCTACACCTTC. This sequence encodes CASSRQGQGSYGYTF.

The chain is built from TRBV5-1 and TRBJ2-3; D ambiguous. The germline V and J ends were trimmed by 7 bases and 2 bases, with 11 bases remaining between them. This CDR3 is 13 amino acids long. The germline V gene has CDR1 SGHRS and CDR2 YFSETQ. CDR3 DNA: TGCGCCAGCGGAAGTCTCTCCACAGATACGCAGTATTTT. Translating gives CASGSLSTDTQYF. Based on the CDR3 plus reference TRBV5-1 and TRBJ2-3, the full variable domain is KAGVTQTPRYLIKTRGQQVTLSCSPISGHRSVSWYQQTPGQGLQFLFEYFSETQRNKGNFPGRFSGRQFSNSRSEMNVSTLELGDSALYLCASGSLSTDTQYFGPGTRLTVL.

This chain links TRBV6-2 or TRBV6-3 with TRBJ2-6, with unresolved D. From germline, CDR1 is MNHEY and CDR2 SVGEGT. With 3 bases removed from V and 1 base from J, the gap between germline ends came to 16 bases. The CDR3 totals 18 residues. The CDR3 DNA is TGTGCCAGCAGTTATTCACCCGGGTCCCCATCTGGGGCCAACGTCCTGACTTTC. It codes for CASSYSPGSPSGANVLTF.

The chain has TRBV19 and TRBJ1-3, with D hard to call. Germline CDR1 reads LNHDA; CDR2 reads SQIVND (reference sequence). V lost 6 bases and J 0 bases, leaving 6 bases between the germline ends. The CDR3 totals 13 residues. CDR3 protein: CASRPASGNTIYF. In DNA, the CDR3 is TGTGCCAGTAGACCAGCCTCTGGAAACACCATATATTTT.

There are many counts of this clone. This chain uses TRBV5-1 with TRBJ2-6; unclear D gene. This CDR3 region has 15 residues. Germline assignment: CDR1 SGHRS and CDR2 YFSETQ. Trimming removed 1 base from V and 0 bases from J, with 5 bases in between. CDR3 region: CASSLRSSGANVLTF. The CDR3 DNA follows: TGCGCCAGCAGCTTGAGGAGCTCTGGGGCCAACGTCCTGACTTTC.

This clone was recorded a few times. The rearrangement uses TRBV3-1 (or the pseudogene TRBV3-2) and TRBJ1-1; 10 bases map to TRBD1. Trimming removed 3 bases from V and 3 bases from J; junction bases left unmatched: 7. The CDR3 covers 16 residues. Germline CDR1 reads LGHDT; CDR2 reads YNNKEL (reference sequence). The CDR3 reads CASSHRDRGRYTEAFF. DNA of the CDR3: TGTGCCAGCAGCCACCGGGACAGGGGACGGTACACTGAAGCTTTCTTT.

The rearrangement links TRBV2 to TRBJ2-3; 11 positions agree with TRBD2. V was clipped by 4 bases and J by 0 bases; unmatched bases: 21. CDR3 length equals 22 residues. Per the germline V gene, CDR1 is SNHLY and CDR2 is FYNNEI. CDR3 sequence: CASSVSYGELAGAFVSTDTQYF. The CDR3 nucleotides read TGTGCCAGCAGTGTAAGTTATGGGGAACTAGCGGGGGCCTTTGTTAGCACAGATACGCAGTATTTT. Filled out from reference TRBV2 and TRBJ2-3, the complete variable domain reads EPEVTQTPSHQVTQMGQEVILRCVPISNHLYFYWYRQILGQKVEFLVSFYNNEISEKSEIFDDQFSVERPDGSNFTLKIRSTKLEDSAMYFCASSVSYGELAGAFVSTDTQYFGPGTRLTVL.

The chain combines TRBV5-1 with TRBJ1-2; TRBD1 matches at 7 bases. This CDR3 is 15 amino acids long. In germline, CDR1 is SGHRS, CDR2 YFSETQ. Losses at the gene ends were 0 bases for V and 10 bases for J; bases not matched to a gene: 12. CDR3 DNA: TGCGCCAGCAGCTTGGATACCGGGACAGCAGGGTCCTACACCTTC. This codes for CASSLDTGTAGSYTF.

This rearrangement joins TRBV3-1 (or the pseudogene TRBV3-2) to TRBJ1-1; D is ambiguous. Per the germline V gene, CDR1 is LGHDT and CDR2 is YNNKEL (reference sequence). The CDR3 has 14 amino acids. Trimming shortened V by 1 base and J by 7 bases, and 13 bases separated the two germline ends. The CDR3 DNA sequence: TGTGCCAGCAGCCAAGGAGGCCACGGATATGAAGCTTTCTTT. Translation gives CASSQGGHGYEAFF.

This chain links TRBV29-1 with TRBJ1-2, with TRBD1 matching 7 bases. The V segment lost 6 bases and the J segment 8 bases; nucleotides outside the gene matches: 15. The CDR3 runs to 14 residues. The germline V gene encodes CDR1 SQVTM and CDR2 ANQGSEA. CDR3 bases: TGCAGCGTCGCTAACAGGGGAGGAGAGTGGGGCTACACCTTC. Translating it yields CSVANRGGEWGYTF.

This chain joins TRBV11-2 and TRBJ1-3; the match to TRBD1 covers 9 bases. The CDR3 is made up of 16 amino acids. With 8 bases clipped from V and 0 bases from J, the junction kept 8 bases outside the gene matches. Germline V lookup: CDR1 SGHAT, CDR2 FQNNGV. The CDR3 region is CASCVGGQGSGNTIYF. CDR3 in DNA: TGTGCCAGCTGTGTCGGGGGACAGGGCTCTGGAAACACCATATATTTT.

V is TRBV5-1 and J is TRBJ1-4, with 9 bases fitting TRBD1. The CDR3 sequence is 18 residues long. The junction had 10 bases not matched to a gene; V was cut back by 0 bases and J by 4 bases. CDR1 and CDR2 from the germline V gene are SGHRS and YFSETQ. In DNA form, the CDR3 reads TGCGCCAGCAGCTTGGAGGGACAGGGTCGATCGCTTAATGAAAAACTGTTTTTT. Protein sequence: CASSLEGQGRSLNEKLFF.

The rearrangement uses TRBV4-1 and TRBJ2-7; the D gene is possibly TRBD1 (7 bases). Germline loops: CDR1 MGHRA, CDR2 YSYEKL. V lost 5 bases, J lost 2 bases, and 10 bases lay in between. The CDR3 is 13 residues long. This CDR3 is CASSGGTAYEQYF. The CDR3 DNA reads as TGCGCCAGCAGCGGAGGGACAGCCTACGAGCAGTACTTC.

This clone was observed a handful of times. The chain joins TRBV4-3 to TRBJ1-2, with a possible D match to TRBD1 (5 bases). Germline values: CDR1 LGHNA, CDR2 YSLEER. Trimming left V 1 base short and J 0 bases short, with 9 bases between. The CDR3 covers 15 residues. CDR3 nucleotide sequence: TGCGCCAGCAGCCAAGTGGGACCAACTAACTATGGCTACACCTTC. As protein: CASSQVGPTNYGYTF.

The chain is built from TRBV2 and TRBJ2-6, with D unclear. V gave up 6 bases and J gave up 0 bases, with 6 bases separating them. The CDR3 runs to 14 residues. Germline CDR1 and CDR2: SNHLY and FYNNEI. The CDR3 coding sequence is TGTGCCAGCAGGATGGGCTCTGGGGCCAACGTCCTGACTTTC. Translating gives CASRMGSGANVLTF.

This chain links TRBV24-1 with TRBJ2-3; no reliable D call. Germline V gives CDR1 KGHDR, CDR2 SFDVKD. V lost 3 bases, J lost 1 base, and 16 bases lay in between. CDR3 length equals 17 residues. The chain's CDR3 is CATSDPSTSQGTDTQYF. The CDR3 bases are TGTGCCACCAGTGATCCTTCTACTTCTCAGGGCACAGATACGCAGTATTTT.

This clone was seen a single time. Its ends do not fully match the called genes, so a read error is possible. At the DNA level, this CDR3 is encoded by other sequences in the same sample as well. V is TRBV6-5 and J is TRBJ2-6; tentative D call: TRBD1 (5 bases). CDR1 is MNHEY, CDR2 SVGAGI, per germline. This CDR3 region has 16 residues. The DNA of the CDR3 is TGTGCCAGCAGTTACTCACCAGGGTCTGGGGCCAACGTTCTGACTTTC. Its translation is CASSYSPGSGANVLTF.

Only a few counts were recorded for this clone. The chain combines TRBV2 with TRBJ2-7; perhaps TRBD2 as D (5 bases). The V gene's germline CDR1 is SNHLY and CDR2 FYNNEI. The CDR3 length is 15 residues. Trimming took off 6 bases at V and 2 bases at J, with 17 bases between the two ends. CDR3 residues: CASSAGGVGAYEQYF. For the CDR3, the DNA is TGTGCCAGCAGCGCCGGCGGAGTCGGGGCCTACGAGCAGTACTTC. Filled out from reference TRBV2 and TRBJ2-7, the complete variable domain reads EPEVTQTPSHQVTQMGQEVILRCVPISNHLYFYWYRQILGQKVEFLVSFYNNEISEKSEIFDDQFSVERPDGSNFTLKIRSTKLEDSAMYFCASSAGGVGAYEQYFGPGTRLTVT.

The chain employs TRBV5-8 and TRBJ2-7, with D hard to call. This CDR3 spans 12 amino acids. V lost 4 bases and J lost 9, with 14 bases in between. The germline CDR1 and CDR2 sequences are SGHTS and YDEGEE. The CDR3 loop is CASSLSDVRQYF. CDR3 nucleotides: TGTGCCAGCAGCCTTTCGGACGTGCGGCAGTACTTC.

The V and J genes are TRBV20-1 and TRBJ1-2; TRBD1 is a possible D gene (6 bases). Trimming took 8 bases from V and 7 from J, leaving 14 bases between them. The germline gives CDR1 DFQATT, CDR2 SNEGSKA (reference sequence). This CDR3 contains 11 residues. In nucleotides, the CDR3 is TGCAGTCCCGCCCGGGACATTGGCTACACCTTC. Translation: CSPARDIGYTF.

The V and J genes are TRBV5-6 and TRBJ1-5; tentative D call: TRBD1 (5 bases). The V end lost 0 bases, the J end lost 4 bases, and 11 bases lay between the germline ends. The CDR3 has 15 amino acids. Germline values: CDR1 SGHDT, CDR2 YYEEEE. As DNA, the CDR3 is TGTGCCAGCAGCTTGGGGGGGTCAGGTAATCAGCCCCAGCATTTT. Amino acids: CASSLGGSGNQPQHF.

The chain recombines TRBV9 with TRBJ2-5; 10 bases fit TRBD2. The V segment lost 0 bases and the J segment 2 bases; nucleotides outside the gene matches: 4. The germline V gene encodes CDR1 SGDLS and CDR2 YYNGEE. CDR3 length equals 16 residues. The CDR3 sequence: CASSVDIAGGQETQYF. DNA of the CDR3: TGTGCCAGCAGCGTAGACATAGCGGGGGGACAAGAGACCCAGTACTTC.

CDR3 region: CASRLSAWGNNSPLHF. The CDR3 DNA reads as TGTGCCAGCAGATTAAGTGCTTGGGGAAATAATTCACCCCTCCACTTT. The rearrangement links TRBV27 to TRBJ1-6; unclear D gene. The CDR3 consists of 16 residues. Trimming took 6 bases from V and 5 from J, leaving 17 bases between them. The germline V gene encodes CDR1 MNHEY and CDR2 SMNVEV (reference sequence).

The chain links TRBV9 to TRBJ1-5; tentative D call: TRBD1 (5 bases). The CDR3 consists of 15 residues. V shed 4 bases and J shed 3 bases, with 14 bases lying between them. Germline values: CDR1 SGDLS, CDR2 YYNGEE. The CDR3 nucleotides are TGTGCCAGCAGCCCCCGGGGGGACTACAATCAGCCCCAGCATTTT. Protein: CASSPRGDYNQPQHF. Full variable domain (remainder filled in from reference TRBV9 and TRBJ1-5): DSGVTQTPKHLITATGQRVTLRCSPRSGDLSVYWYQQSLDQGLQFLIQYYNGEERAKGNILERFSAQQFPDLHSELNLSSLELGDSALYFCASSPRGDYNQPQHFGDGTRLSIL.